This T cell receptor (beta chain) is drawn from a study of early T cells in non-severe SARS-CoV-2 infection. For the study at large: Whole-blood bulk RNA, unsorted, was sequenced, and chains were unpaired. Study results and caveats: There was a bias toward anti-spike CD8 responses in VDJdb matching, which missed private and CD4 specificities.

Concerning this clonotype itself: Its antigen is unidentified.

Individual cDNA molecules received unique molecular identifiers. TCRdb re-called the 5' RACE reads with MiXCR, one entry per CDR3 protein. The sample holds 54,000 or so distinct CDR3 sequences; around an eighth are singletons and the top ten take about 5%. CDR3 length equals 14 residues. The V end was cut by 0 bases, the J end by 6 bases, with 13 bases between. Germline V lookup: CDR1 SGHNT, CDR2 YYREEE (reference sequence). The source of this sequence is an adult who was a healthcare worker with PCR-confirmed SARS-CoV-2 infection or an uninfected control (not recorded which). The chain recombines TRBV5-4 with TRBJ2-7; no clear D. The sample taken for sequencing was whole blood. CDR3 region: CASSLDFGKSEQYF. CDR3 sequence (DNA): TGTGCCAGCAGCTTGGATTTTGGGAAGTCCGAGCAGTACTTC.